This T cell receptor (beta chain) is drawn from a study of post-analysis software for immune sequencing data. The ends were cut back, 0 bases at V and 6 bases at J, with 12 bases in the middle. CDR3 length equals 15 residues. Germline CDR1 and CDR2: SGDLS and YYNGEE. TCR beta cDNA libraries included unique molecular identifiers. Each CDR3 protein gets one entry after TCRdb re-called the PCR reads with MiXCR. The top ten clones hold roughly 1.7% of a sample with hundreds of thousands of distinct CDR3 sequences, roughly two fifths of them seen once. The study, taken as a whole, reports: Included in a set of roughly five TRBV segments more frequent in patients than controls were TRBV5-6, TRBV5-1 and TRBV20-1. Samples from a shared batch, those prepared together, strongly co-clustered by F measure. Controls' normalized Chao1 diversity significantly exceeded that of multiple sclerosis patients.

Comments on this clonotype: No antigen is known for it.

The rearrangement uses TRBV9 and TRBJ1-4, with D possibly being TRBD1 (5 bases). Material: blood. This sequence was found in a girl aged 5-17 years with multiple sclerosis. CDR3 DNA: TGTGCCAGCAGCGTAGGTGGGACCCCCTATGAAAAACTGTTTTTT. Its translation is CASSVGGTPYEKLFF. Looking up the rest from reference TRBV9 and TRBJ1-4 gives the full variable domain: DSGVTQTPKHLITATGQRVTLRCSPRSGDLSVYWYQQSLDQGLQFLIQYYNGEERAKGNILERFSAQQFPDLHSELNLSSLELGDSALYFCASSVGGTPYEKLFFGSGTQLSVL.